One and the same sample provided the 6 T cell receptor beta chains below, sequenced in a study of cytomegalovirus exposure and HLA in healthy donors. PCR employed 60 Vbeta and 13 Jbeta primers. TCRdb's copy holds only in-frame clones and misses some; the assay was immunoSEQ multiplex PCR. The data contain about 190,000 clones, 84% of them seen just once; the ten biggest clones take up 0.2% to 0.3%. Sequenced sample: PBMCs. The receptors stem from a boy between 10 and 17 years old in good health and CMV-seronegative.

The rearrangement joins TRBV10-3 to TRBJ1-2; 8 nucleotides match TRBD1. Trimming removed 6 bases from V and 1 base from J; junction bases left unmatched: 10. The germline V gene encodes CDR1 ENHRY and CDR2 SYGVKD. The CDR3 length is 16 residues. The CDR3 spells CAISVKQGVDNYGYTF. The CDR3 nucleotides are TGTGCCATCAGCGTTAAACAGGGGGTTGATAACTATGGCTACACCTTC.

The CDR3 nucleotides read TGTGCCAGCAGCCAGGGCCCAGACAGGCGCGAGCAGTACTTC. Translation: CASSQGPDRREQYF. The chain recombines TRBV4-2 with TRBJ2-7; tentative D call: TRBD1 (6 bases). Germline CDR1 is LGHNA and CDR2 is YNFKEQ. Trimming left V 3 bases short and J 6 bases short, with 15 bases between. The CDR3 length is 14 residues.

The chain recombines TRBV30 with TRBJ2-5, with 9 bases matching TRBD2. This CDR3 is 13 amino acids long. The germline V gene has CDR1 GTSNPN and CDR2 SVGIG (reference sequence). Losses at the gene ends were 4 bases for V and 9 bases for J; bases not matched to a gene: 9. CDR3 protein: CAWIRVSGGPQYF. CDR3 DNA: TGTGCCTGGATACGGGTTAGCGGGGGTCCCCAGTACTTC.

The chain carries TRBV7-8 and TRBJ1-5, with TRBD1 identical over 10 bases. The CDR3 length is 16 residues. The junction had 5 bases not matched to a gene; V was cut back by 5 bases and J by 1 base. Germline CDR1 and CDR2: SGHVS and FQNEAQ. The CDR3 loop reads CASSPRDRGSNQPQHF. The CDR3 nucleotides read TGTGCCAGCAGCCCGAGGGACAGGGGAAGCAATCAGCCCCAGCATTTT. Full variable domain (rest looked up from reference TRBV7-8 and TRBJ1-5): GAGVSQSPRYKVAKRGQDVALRCDPISGHVSLFWYQQALGQGPEFLTYFQNEAQLDKSGLPSDRFFAERPEGSVSTLKIQRTQQEDSAVYLCASSPRDRGSNQPQHFGDGTRLSIL.

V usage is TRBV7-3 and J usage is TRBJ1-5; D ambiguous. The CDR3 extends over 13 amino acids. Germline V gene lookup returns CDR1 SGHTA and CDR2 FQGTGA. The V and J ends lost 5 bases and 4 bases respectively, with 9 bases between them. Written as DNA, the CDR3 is TGTGCCAGCAGCGCAGGAGGAAATCAGCCCCAGCATTTT. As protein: CASSAGGNQPQHF.

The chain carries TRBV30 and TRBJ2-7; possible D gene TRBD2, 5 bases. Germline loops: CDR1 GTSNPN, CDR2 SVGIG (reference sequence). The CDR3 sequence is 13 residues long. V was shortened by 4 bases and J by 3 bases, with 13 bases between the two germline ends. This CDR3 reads CAWKGEGLYEQYF. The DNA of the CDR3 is TGTGCCTGGAAGGGTGAGGGCCTCTACGAGCAGTACTTC.